What follows is one TCR beta chain and its context. TCRdb recomputed clones from the PCR reads via MiXCR. Of 50,000 to 70,000 clones in the sample, approximately 4% were seen once. The CDR3 covers 16 residues. Trimming removed 1 base from V and 3 bases from J; junction bases left unmatched: 9. Germline V CDR1 and CDR2: GTSNPN, SVGIG (reference sequence). The data were taken from a study of metastatic and nonmetastatic thyroid tumors. Study background: Comparison of repertoires was carried out across blood and tumor or nodule tissue from malignant and benign thyroid patients.

Every patient underwent thyroid surgery untreated. Input material: blood. The source is a female donor with papillary thyroid cancer or a benign thyroid nodule (not recorded which). Some clones in this sample may be carry-over from other donors' samples. This chain connects TRBV30 to TRBJ2-3, with 8 bases fitting TRBD1. The CDR3 spells CAWSAPRTGGTDTQYF. The CDR3 bases are TGTGCCTGGAGTGCCCCGCGCACAGGGGGGACAGATACGCAGTATTTT.